This entry is about one TCR beta chain. The CDR3 contains 17 residues. Trimming took off 0 bases at V and 1 base at J, with 14 bases between the two ends. Per the germline V gene, CDR1 is MGHRA and CDR2 is YSYEKL. Primers for the PCR totalled 60 Vbeta and 13 Jbeta. Assay used: immunoSEQ multiplex PCR; TCRdb lists only in-frame clones, some missing. The sample contains 110,000 to 150,000 clones, roughly three quarters of which appear only once. This entry comes from a study of cytomegalovirus exposure and HLA in healthy donors. This sequence joins TRBV4-1 and TRBJ2-3; D might be TRBD2 (6 bases). Material for sequencing was PBMCs. This receptor was obtained from a woman aged 25 to 45 in good health and CMV-seronegative. CDR3 protein: CASSQDPTSYGTDTQYF. The CDR3 nucleotides read TGCGCCAGCAGCCAAGACCCCACTAGCTACGGCACAGATACGCAGTATTTT.